This T cell receptor (beta chain) was captured by sequencing in a study of T cell responses to AZD1222 COVID-19 vaccine. The CDR3 length is 13 residues. V was cut by 8 bases and J by 2 bases, with 12 bases left in between. Germline V gene data show CDR1 as MDHEN and CDR2 as SYDVKM. As concerns this clone: The same CDR3 is also encoded by other DNA sequences in this sample.

The assay was immunoSEQ multiplex PCR, and TCRdb's table has in-frame clones only and misses some. The sample contains approximately 120,000 clones, 75% to 90% of which appear only once. Specimen: peripheral blood, collected on day 0 of AZD1222 vaccination. The gene calls are TRBV28 and TRBJ1-2; no definite D call. The receptor was derived from an adult in good health. CDR3 nucleotide sequence: TGTGCCAGCCGGGTCGGGTGGAACTATGGCTACACCTTC. Its translation is CASRVGWNYGYTF.